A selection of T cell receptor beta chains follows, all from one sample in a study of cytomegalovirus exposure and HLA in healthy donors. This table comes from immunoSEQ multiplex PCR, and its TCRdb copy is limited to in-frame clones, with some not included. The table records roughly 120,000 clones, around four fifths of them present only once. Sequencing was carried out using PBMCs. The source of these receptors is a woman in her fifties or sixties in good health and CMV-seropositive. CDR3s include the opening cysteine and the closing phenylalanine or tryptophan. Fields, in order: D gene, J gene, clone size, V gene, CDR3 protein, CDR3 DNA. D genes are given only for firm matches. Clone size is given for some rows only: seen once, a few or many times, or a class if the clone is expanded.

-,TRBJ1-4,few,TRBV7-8,CASSLGGQGGLFF,TGTGCCAGCAGCCTGGGGGGGCAGGGAGGACTGTTTTTT
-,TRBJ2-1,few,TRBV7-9,CASSVPRYEQFF,TGTGCCAGCAGCGTCCCTAGATATGAGCAGTTCTTC
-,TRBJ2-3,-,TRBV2,CASSEVFGAGSTDTQYF,TGTGCCAGCAGTGAAGTATTTGGGGCGGGGAGCACAGATACGCAGTATTTT
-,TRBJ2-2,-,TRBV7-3,CASSLLGGDTGELFF,TGTGCCAGCAGCTTACTAGGGGGGGACACCGGGGAGCTGTTTTTT
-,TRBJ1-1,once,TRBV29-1,CSVVEGDTEAFF,TGCAGCGTTGTTGAAGGGGACACTGAAGCTTTCTTT
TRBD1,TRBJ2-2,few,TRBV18,CASSHRGGNTGELFF,TGTGCCAGCTCACACAGGGGTGGAAACACCGGGGAGCTGTTTTTT
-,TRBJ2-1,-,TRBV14,CASSHMRAGPYNEQFF,TGTGCCAGCAGCCACATGAGGGCGGGCCCCTACAATGAGCAGTTCTTC
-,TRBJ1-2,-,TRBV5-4,CASSPSLSNYGYTF,TGTGCCAGCAGCCCTTCTTTATCCAACTATGGCTACACCTTC
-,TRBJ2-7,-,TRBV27,CASGFGKNEQYF,TGTGCCAGCGGATTCGGGAAAAACGAGCAGTACTTC
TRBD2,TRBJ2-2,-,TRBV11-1,CASSLSGRAGELFF,TGTGCCAGCAGCTTAAGCGGGAGGGCCGGGGAGCTGTTTTTT
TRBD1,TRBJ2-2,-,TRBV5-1,CASSLGQGGTGELFF,TGCGCCAGCAGCTTGGGACAGGGCGGAACCGGGGAGCTGTTTTTT
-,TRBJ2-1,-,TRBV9,CASSVDLPGIEQFF,TGTGCCAGCAGCGTAGACCTTCCAGGGATTGAGCAGTTCTTC
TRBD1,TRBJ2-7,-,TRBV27,CASSFLGQGRGYEQYF,TGTGCCAGCAGTTTCCTCGGACAGGGGAGGGGATACGAGCAGTACTTC
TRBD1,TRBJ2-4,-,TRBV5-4,CASSSQGAKNSQYF,TGTGCCAGCAGCTCGCAGGGGGCCAAAAACAGTCAGTACTTC
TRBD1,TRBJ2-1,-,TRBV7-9,CASSLGGPNEQFF,TGTGCCAGCAGCCTAGGGGGCCCCAATGAGCAGTTCTTC
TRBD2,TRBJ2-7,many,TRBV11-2,CASSTPWTRREQYF,TGTGCCAGCAGCACCCCATGGACTAGGCGCGAGCAGTACTTC
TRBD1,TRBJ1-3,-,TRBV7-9,CASSSMGTGRNTIYF,TGTGCCAGCAGCTCCATGGGGACAGGGAGGAACACCATATATTTT
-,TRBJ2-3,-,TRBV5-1,CASSSMTRGGGADTQYF,TGCGCCAGCAGCTCAATGACTCGAGGGGGAGGGGCAGATACGCAGTATTTT
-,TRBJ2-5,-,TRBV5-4,CATTTGRQETQYF,TGTGCCACGACGACAGGGAGGCAAGAGACCCAGTACTTC
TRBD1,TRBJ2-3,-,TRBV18,CASSPRGQADTQYF,TGTGCCAGCTCACCACGAGGACAGGCAGATACGCAGTATTTT
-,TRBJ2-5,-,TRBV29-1,CSVDEGGSGKTQYF,TGCAGCGTTGATGAGGGGGGGTCGGGAAAGACCCAGTACTTC
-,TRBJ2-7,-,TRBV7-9,CASSSPRDGVYEQYF,TGTGCCAGCAGCTCTCCCCGGGATGGAGTGTACGAGCAGTACTTC
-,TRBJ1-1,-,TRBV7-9,CASSLEGLNTEAFF,TGTGCCAGCAGCTTAGAGGGGTTGAACACTGAAGCTTTCTTT
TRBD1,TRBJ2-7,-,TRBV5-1,CASSLDLQGSYEQYF,TGCGCCAGCAGCTTGGACCTACAGGGGTCCTACGAGCAGTACTTC
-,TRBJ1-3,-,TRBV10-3,CAISPGTTGNTIYF,TGTGCCATCAGCCCCGGGACAACTGGAAACACCATATATTTT
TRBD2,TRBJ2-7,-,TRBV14,CASSQVAGYEQYF,TGTGCCAGCAGCCAAGTAGCGGGGTACGAGCAGTACTTC
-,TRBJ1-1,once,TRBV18,CASSPNEETEAFF,TGTGCCAGCTCACCAAATGAAGAGACTGAAGCTTTCTTT
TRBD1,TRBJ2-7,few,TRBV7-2,CASSRTGSSYEQYF,TGTGCCAGCAGCCGGACAGGGAGCTCCTACGAGCAGTACTTC
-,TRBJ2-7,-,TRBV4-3,CASSPRWGEHPLPYEQYF,TGCGCCAGCAGCCCTAGATGGGGGGAACATCCTCTACCCTACGAGCAGTACTTC
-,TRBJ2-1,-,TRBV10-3,CASSPGLSNEQFF,TGTGCCAGCTCTCCGGGACTCTCCAATGAGCAGTTCTTC
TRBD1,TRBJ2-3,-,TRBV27,CASSHDRGFSTDTQYF,TGTGCCAGCAGTCACGACAGGGGGTTTAGCACAGATACGCAGTATTTT
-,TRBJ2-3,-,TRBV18,CASSVRQSGTDTQYF,TGTGCCAGCTCCGTCCGCCAGTCTGGCACAGATACGCAGTATTTT
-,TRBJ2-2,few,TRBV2,CASTYTGELFF,TGTGCCAGCACTTACACCGGGGAGCTGTTTTTT
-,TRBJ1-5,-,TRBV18,CASSQSSVESGQPQHF,TGTGCCAGCTCACAATCTTCCGTAGAGAGCGGTCAGCCCCAGCATTTT
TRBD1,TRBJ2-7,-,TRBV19,CASGTGRYEQYF,TGTGCCAGCGGGACAGGGCGATACGAGCAGTACTTC
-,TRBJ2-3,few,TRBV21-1,CASSKKTMGLSTDTQYF,TGTGCCAGCAGCAAAAAGACTATGGGACTATCCACAGATACGCAGTATTTT
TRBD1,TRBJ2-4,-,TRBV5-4,CASSPGTGKNSQYF,TGTGCCAGCAGCCCTGGGACAGGGAAAAACAGTCAGTACTTC
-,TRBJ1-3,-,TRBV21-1,CASSKTGTAGNTIYF,TGTGCCAGCAGCAAGACCGGGACAGCTGGAAACACCATATATTTT
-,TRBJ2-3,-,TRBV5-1,CASSAGGFTDTQYF,TGCGCCAGCAGCGCCGGAGGGTTCACAGATACGCAGTATTTT
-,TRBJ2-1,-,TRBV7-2,CASSLQGAGYNEQFF,TGTGCCAGCAGCCTCCAAGGGGCGGGGTACAATGAGCAGTTCTTC
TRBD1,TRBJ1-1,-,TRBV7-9,CASSRTGVRLVAEAFF,TGTGCCAGCAGCCGGACAGGGGTTCGTCTGGTGGCTGAAGCTTTCTTT
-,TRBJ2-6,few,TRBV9,CASSVEQTGANGLTF,TGTGCCAGCAGCGTAGAACAGACTGGGGCCAACGGCCTGACTTTC
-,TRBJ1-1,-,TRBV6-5,CASSWRVNTEAFF,TGTGCCAGCAGTTGGAGGGTGAACACTGAAGCTTTCTTT
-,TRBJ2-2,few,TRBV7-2,CASSSTTRGELFF,TGTGCCAGCAGCTCTACTACCCGCGGGGAGCTGTTCTTT
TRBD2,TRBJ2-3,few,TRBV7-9,CASSFFAGGVGTDTQYF,TGTGCCAGCAGCTTTTTCGCGGGAGGGGTAGGCACAGATACGCAGTATTTT
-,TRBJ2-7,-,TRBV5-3,CARSLDRAYEQYF,TGTGCCAGAAGCTTGGACAGGGCCTACGAGCAGTACTTC
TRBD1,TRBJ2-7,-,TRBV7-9,CSSSYRGYEQYF,TGTTCCAGCAGCTACAGGGGCTACGAGCAGTACTTC
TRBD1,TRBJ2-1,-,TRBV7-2,CASSFREGTGAYNEQFF,TGTGCCAGCAGCTTTCGGGAGGGGACAGGGGCTTACAATGAGCAGTTCTTC
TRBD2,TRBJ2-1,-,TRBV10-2,CASRQGLAEKVYNEQFF,TGCGCCAGCAGACAAGGACTAGCGGAAAAGGTCTACAATGAGCAGTTCTTC